Shown below are 18 T cell receptor beta chains from a single sample sequenced in a study of T-cell memory formation after mild COVID-19 (dated by TCRdb to the early 2020s). Libraries were built with 5' RACE. Sequencing used an Illumina NovaSeq 6000. The public reads were reprocessed in TCRdb via fastp at Q25 and MiXCR, keeping in-frame beta chains. Identical CDR3 protein sequences are pooled into one entry, listed with their most common genes and DNA. The sample yields under 450,000 distinct CDR3 sequences; around a fifth were counted once. The top ten hold 21% of the sample. The sample taken for sequencing was PBMCs or a T cell subset sorted from them (not recorded which). All receptors derive from a man younger than 35 who had mild COVID-19 (a few samples of this study predate the infection). The sample titles of this study are shuffled in the database, so cell type and time point are left out; the donor was told from shared clones.

The sample holds many counts of this clonotype. V and J are TRBV6-2 or TRBV6-3 and TRBJ2-7, with 7 bases matching TRBD1. CDR3 length equals 16 residues. The germline V gene has CDR1 MNHEY and CDR2 SVGEGT. V was pared by 0 bases and J by 0 bases, with 5 bases of the junction left unmatched. The CDR3 is CASSYSTGIGSYEQYF. The DNA for the CDR3 is TGTGCCAGCAGTTACTCGACAGGGATTGGCTCCTACGAGCAGTACTTC.

This clonotype was found many times. CDR3 residues: CASSANNEQFF. The CDR3 DNA follows: TGTGCCAGCAGCGCGAACAATGAGCAGTTCTTC. The rearrangement joins TRBV7-9 to TRBJ2-1; D is undetermined. The V gene lost 5 bases and the J gene lost 5 bases, with 4 bases spanning the gap. The germline CDR1 and CDR2 sequences are SEHNR and FQNEAQ (reference sequence). This CDR3 region has 11 residues.

This clonotype was observed a handful of times. The V gene is TRBV20-1, the J gene TRBJ2-7; D possibly corresponds to TRBD1 (5 bases). From germline, CDR1 is DFQATT and CDR2 SNEGSKA (reference sequence). V lost 0 bases, J lost 4 bases, and 10 bases lay in between. The CDR3 loop spans 13 amino acids. CDR3 in DNA: TGCAGTGCTAGAGAGCCAGGGAAGTACGAGCAGTACGTC. Amino acid sequence: CSAREPGKYEQYV.

The table lists this clonotype with a few counts. The rearrangement uses TRBV5-1 and TRBJ1-2; D is perhaps TRBD1 (5 bases). The germline CDR1 and CDR2 sequences are SGHRS and YFSETQ. The CDR3 contains 13 residues. V was pared by 2 bases and J by 8 bases, with 13 bases between. The CDR3 here is CASSFEWGDGYTF. The CDR3 DNA reads as TGCGCCAGCAGCTTTGAATGGGGCGACGGCTACACCTTC.

This chain connects TRBV10-1 to TRBJ2-3; 10 bases line up with TRBD2. The CDR3 covers 14 residues. CDR1 is WNHNN, CDR2 SYGVQD, per germline (reference sequence). The V segment lost 5 bases and the J segment 4 bases; nucleotides outside the gene matches: 3. CDR3 nucleotide sequence: TGCGCCAGCAGTAGCGGGGGGGAGCCAGATACGCAGTATTTT. Amino acids: CASSSGGEPDTQYF.

The V and J genes are TRBV7-3 and TRBJ2-4; D remains ambiguous. This CDR3 has 14 amino acids. V shed 6 bases and J shed 0 bases, with 9 bases lying between them. In germline, CDR1 is SGHTA, CDR2 FQGTGA. The CDR3 DNA sequence: TGTGCCAGCAGTTCTCAGGAAGCCAAAAACATTCAGTACTTC. This sequence encodes CASSSQEAKNIQYF.

The V call is TRBV4-3, the J call TRBJ1-4, with D possibly matching TRBD1 (6 bases). CDR1 and CDR2 (germline): LGHNA, YSLEER. This CDR3 has 16 residues. Trimming removed 1 base at V and 14 bases at J, with 23 bases between. CDR3 sequence: CASSQAMDRRERPLFF. The CDR3 DNA reads as TGCGCCAGCAGCCAAGCCATGGACAGACGGGAAAGACCCCTGTTTTTT.

V is TRBV6-5 and J is TRBJ1-6; no definite D call. Germline-derived CDR1 and CDR2 are MNHEY and SVGAGI. The CDR3 is 14 amino acids. V dropped 8 bases and J dropped 7 bases, with 15 bases sitting between them. The CDR3, as DNA: TGTGCCAGCTGCCTTGAGGAGGCGAATTCACCCCTCCACTTT. Its translation: CASCLEEANSPLHF.

This clonotype was observed a few times. V usage is TRBV20-1 and J usage is TRBJ2-3; 9 bases agree with TRBD2. The CDR3 is made up of 16 amino acids. The germline V gene has CDR1 DFQATT and CDR2 SNEGSKA (reference sequence). V shed 0 bases and J 7 bases; nucleotides not matched to a gene: 11. The chain's CDR3 is CSARDRSGGPYYTQYF. The DNA for the CDR3 is TGCAGTGCTAGAGATCGGAGCGGGGGGCCCTATTATACGCAGTATTTT.

This clonotype has a handful of counts. J is TRBJ2-3 and V is TRBV5-6; perhaps TRBD2 as D (5 bases). The CDR3 runs 16 residues. V gave up 4 bases and J gave up 1 base, with 16 bases separating them. Germline V CDR1 and CDR2: SGHDT, YYEEEE. Written as DNA, the CDR3 is TGTGCCAGCAGCCCCGGCGGTGGAGCGGGCACAGATACGCAGTATTTT. As protein: CASSPGGGAGTDTQYF.

V and J are TRBV7-2 and TRBJ2-3, with D possibly being TRBD1 (5 bases). The germline CDR1 and CDR2 sequences are SGHTA and FQGNSA. V was cut by 0 bases and J by 0 bases, with 16 bases left in between. The CDR3 totals 18 residues. The chain's CDR3 is CASSLANPWGYSTDTQYF. CDR3 coding DNA: TGTGCCAGCAGCTTAGCGAACCCTTGGGGCTATAGCACAGATACGCAGTATTTT.

The CDR3 protein is CASRLQGDSPLHF. CDR3 bases: TGTGCCAGCAGATTACAGGGGGATTCACCCCTCCACTTT. The rearrangement uses TRBV28 and TRBJ1-6; 8 bases align to TRBD1. The ends lost 6 bases at V and 8 bases at J; junction bases unmatched: 3. This CDR3 comprises 13 residues. The germline gives CDR1 MDHEN, CDR2 SYDVKM. Complete variable domain (other parts from reference TRBV28 and TRBJ1-6): DVKVTQSSRYLVKRTGEKVFLECVQDMDHENMFWYRQDPGLGLRLIYFSYDVKMKEKGDIPEGYSVSREKKERFSLILESASTNQTSMYLCASRLQGDSPLHFGNGTRLTVT.

This clonotype came up many times. The J gene is TRBJ1-2, the V gene TRBV29-1; TRBD1 is a possible D gene (5 bases). Between the trimmed V and J ends, which lost 0 bases and 8 bases, there was a span of 13 bases. Germline V gene data show CDR1 as SQVTM and CDR2 as ANQGSEA. This CDR3 has 13 residues. CDR3 sequence: CSVEDRQGWGYTF. Here the CDR3 DNA reads TGCAGCGTTGAAGATCGCCAGGGCTGGGGCTACACCTTC.

The V and J genes are TRBV7-2 and TRBJ1-2; D is perhaps TRBD1 (6 bases). The CDR3 loop spans 13 amino acids. Per germline, CDR1 SGHTA and CDR2 FQGNSA. Deletions cut 3 bases from V and 3 bases from J, with 8 bases between. CDR3 residues: CASSLDSDYGYTF. CDR3 in DNA: TGTGCCAGCAGCTTGGACAGTGACTATGGCTACACCTTC. The entire variable domain, with the rest obtained from reference TRBV7-2 and TRBJ1-2, is as follows: GAGVSQSPSNKVTEKGKDVELRCDPISGHTALYWYRQSLGQGLEFLIYFQGNSAPDKSGLPSDRFSAERTGGSVSTLTIQRTQQEDSAVYLCASSLDSDYGYTFGSGTRLTVV.

This clonotype was counted only a few times. The chain has TRBV7-6 and TRBJ2-7; D remains unclear. V lost 1 base to trimming and J lost 6 bases, with 16 bases between them. From germline, CDR1 is SGHVS and CDR2 FNYEAQ. CDR3 length equals 15 residues. The CDR3 nucleotides are TGTGCCAGCAGCTTAGGCTCATTCGAGGTTTCCGAGCAGTACTTC. It is translated as CASSLGSFEVSEQYF. Drawing the rest from reference TRBV7-6 and TRBJ2-7, the complete variable domain is GAGVSQSPRYKVTKRGQDVALRCDPISGHVSLYWYRQALGQGPEFLTYFNYEAQQDKSGLPNDRFSAERPEGSISTLTIQRTEQRDSAMYRCASSLGSFEVSEQYFGPGTRLTVT.

The table lists this clonotype with many counts. This rearrangement joins TRBV12-3 or TRBV12-4 to TRBJ2-3; 8 positions match TRBD2. The CDR3 totals 14 residues. V trimming: 3 bases; J trimming: 5 bases; junction bases outside the gene matches: 4. CDR3 bases: TGTGCCAGCAGTTTCGGGGGGGCCGGAGATACGCAGTATTTT. This encodes CASSFGGAGDTQYF.

This clonotype was recorded once. The chain employs TRBV10-3 and TRBJ2-2; the D gene is possibly TRBD1 (7 bases). The germline V gene encodes CDR1 ENHRY and CDR2 SYGVKD. The CDR3 consists of 15 residues. Trimming took off 4 bases at V and 5 bases at J, with 14 bases between the two ends. The CDR3 spells CAISAYRGGTGELFF. CDR3 sequence (DNA): TGTGCCATCAGTGCGTACAGGGGAGGAACCGGGGAGCTGTTTTTT.

This clonotype was seen a handful of times. The chain carries TRBV6-2 or TRBV6-3 and TRBJ1-5, with a possible D match to TRBD1 (5 bases). There are 12 residues in the CDR3. Looked up from germline, CDR1 is MNHEY and CDR2 is SVGEGT. The V and J ends lost 6 bases and 5 bases respectively, with 8 bases between them. The CDR3 loop is CASRRGDQPQHF. CDR3 DNA: TGTGCCAGCAGGAGAGGGGATCAGCCCCAGCATTTT.